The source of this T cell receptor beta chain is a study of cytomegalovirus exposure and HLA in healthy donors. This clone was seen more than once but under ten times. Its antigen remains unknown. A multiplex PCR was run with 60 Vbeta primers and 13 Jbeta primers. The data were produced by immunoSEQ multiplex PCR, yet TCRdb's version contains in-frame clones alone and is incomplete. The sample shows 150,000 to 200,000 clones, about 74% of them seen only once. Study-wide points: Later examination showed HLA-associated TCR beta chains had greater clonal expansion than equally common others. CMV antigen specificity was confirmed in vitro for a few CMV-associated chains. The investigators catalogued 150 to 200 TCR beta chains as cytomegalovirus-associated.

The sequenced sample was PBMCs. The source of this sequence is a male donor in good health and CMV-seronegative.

The CDR3 bases are TGTGCCAGCTCACCTACAGCTACTAGCGGAAAGGGGGAAGATACGCAGTATTTT. This codes for CASSPTATSGKGEDTQYF. The rearrangement uses TRBV18 and TRBJ2-3, with 8 bases aligning to TRBD2. Germline CDR1 KGHSH, CDR2 LQKENI. The CDR3 length is 18 residues. Trimming removed 3 bases from V and 5 bases from J; junction bases left unmatched: 16.